This section outlines one T cell receptor beta chain sequence together with its context. Its specific antigen is unknown. Base qualities are missing; no much larger clone stands one base away. The data were obtained in a study of blood T cell repertoires in COVID-19 (dated by TCRdb to 2020 to 2022). For context, the study as a whole: Samples from collaborators originated in the United States, Italy and Spain and spanned both the acute and convalescent phases of COVID-19. Samples were obtained from the ongoing ImmuneRACE study (first 160 participants) and from some 1,200 subjects provided by 6 global collaborators. The dataset comprised deeply sampled blood TCRbeta repertoires from subjects exposed to, actively infected with, or recovered from COVID-19. Nearly every sample came with metadata listing a de-identified subject ID, COVID-19 status, age in years and sex. A freely available public database, intended as a resource for researchers studying the immune response to SARS-CoV-2, is where the repertoires were released. The material from the prospective study consisted of cDNA or gDNA derived from T cells, B-cell-depleted T cells, or PBMCs. Where available, HLA class I and class II types were obtained from metadata supplied by the sample provider rather than from assay-based typing. Beyond this particular receptor, the publication reports: The quantity of clinical and demographic metadata differed by source and by participant and was supplied without curation.

Each collaborating institution followed its own protocols to collect whole blood in K2EDTA tubes. Collaborator samples were shipped for TCRbeta analysis as frozen whole blood, isolated PBMCs, or DNA extracted from either sample type. The immunoSEQ Assay, a bias-controlled multiplex PCR, was used to amplify TCRbeta CDR3 regions from genomic DNA. As for how the authors treated the data: The number of nucleated cells in each sample was estimated from the amplification of reference gene primers within the assay. Sequence reads were collapsed and filtered to measure the absolute abundance of every unique TCRbeta CDR3 rearrangement. Productive Simpson clonality was computed per sample as the square root of Simpson's diversity index over productive rearrangements. TCRdb holds this immuneACCESS table with in-frame rearrangements only. Some clones are missing; in checked studies, unresolved V genes explain under half, and the rest has no known cause. That table furnishes V, J and clone size, whereas the DNA furnished D and trimming. The sample data list about 120,000 clones, and over 80% of these were observed just once. The ten largest clones represent roughly 30% of the sample.

Compared with germline, V lacks 5 bases and J lacks 2 bases; bases without a gene match: 19. The CDR1 and CDR2 encoded by the germline V gene (reference sequence) are SGHNT and YYREEE. The CDR3 sequence holds 19 residues, the cysteine and phenylalanine included. Solely the CDR3 DNA is kept, with 57 bases framed from the first base. The chain was built from TRBV5-4 and TRBJ2-3; the central 8 bases match TRBD2. This TCR derives from a woman in her 70s with acute or convalescent COVID-19. The sample taken for sequencing was peripheral blood. DNA sequence: TGTGCCAGCAGAACGGCGCCCCGCCGGGGGGGACTGAACACAGATACGCAGTATTTT. It is translated as CASRTAPRRGGLNTDTQYF.